Given below is one TCR beta chain in context. The source of the sample is a study of control samples from healthy donors and cancer patients. Germline CDR1 LNHDA, CDR2 SQIVND (reference sequence). CDR3 length equals 13 residues. Deletions cut 7 bases from V and 2 bases from J, with 9 bases between. Clones were read by immunoSEQ multiplex PCR, and TCRdb kept only the in-frame ones, dropping some. The sample yields more than 85,000 clones, roughly 90% seen once. The sequencing input was blood. This TCR derives from a woman aged 45-59 years in good health. The V call is TRBV19, the J call TRBJ1-5; weak D call: TRBD1 (5 bases). CDR3: CASTGRRNQPQHF. CDR3 DNA: TGTGCCAGTACAGGGAGGCGCAATCAGCCCCAGCATTTT.